Included here is one T cell receptor beta chain sequence, with context. One entry per CDR3 protein results from TCRdb running MiXCR on the 5' RACE reads. The table has 250,000 to 350,000 distinct CDR3 sequences, about 13% seen once. The data were taken from a study of T-cell memory formation after mild COVID-19. The sequenced material came from PBMCs or a T cell subset sorted from them (not recorded which). This sequence was found in a man between 18 and 35 years old who had mild COVID-19 (a few samples of this study predate the infection). Cell type and time point are not known.

The DNA of the CDR3 is TGTGCCAGCGGCGGGACAGCTCTCGGGGCCAACGTCCTGACTTTC. Its protein product is CASGGTALGANVLTF. This chain links TRBV9 with TRBJ2-6; TRBD1 is a possible D gene (7 bases). Germline assignment: CDR1 SGDLS and CDR2 YYNGEE. CDR3 size: 15 residues. The ends were cut back, 7 bases at V and 4 bases at J, with 15 bases in the middle. The complete variable domain, with remaining parts taken from reference TRBV9 and TRBJ2-6, reads DSGVTQTPKHLITATGQRVTLRCSPRSGDLSVYWYQQSLDQGLQFLIQYYNGEERAKGNILERFSAQQFPDLHSELNLSSLELGDSALYFCASGGTALGANVLTFGAGSRLTVL.